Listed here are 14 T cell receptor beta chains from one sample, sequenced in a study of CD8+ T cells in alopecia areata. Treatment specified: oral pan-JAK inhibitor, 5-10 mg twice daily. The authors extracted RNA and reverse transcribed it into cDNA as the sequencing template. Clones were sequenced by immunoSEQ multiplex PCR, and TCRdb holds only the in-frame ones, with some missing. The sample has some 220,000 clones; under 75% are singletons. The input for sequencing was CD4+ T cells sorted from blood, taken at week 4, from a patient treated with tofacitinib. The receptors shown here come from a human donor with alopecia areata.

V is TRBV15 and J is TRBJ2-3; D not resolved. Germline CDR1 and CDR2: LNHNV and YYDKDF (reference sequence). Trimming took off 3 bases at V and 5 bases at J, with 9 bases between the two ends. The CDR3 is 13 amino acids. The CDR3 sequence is CATSSQKGDTQYF. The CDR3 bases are TGTGCCACCAGCAGCCAGAAGGGAGATACGCAGTATTTT. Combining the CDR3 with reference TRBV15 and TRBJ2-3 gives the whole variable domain DAMVIQNPRYQVTQFGKPVTLSCSQTLNHNVMYWYQQKSSQAPKLLFHYYDKDFNNEADTPDNFQSRRPNTSFCFLDIRSPGLGDTAMYLCATSSQKGDTQYFGPGTRLTVL.

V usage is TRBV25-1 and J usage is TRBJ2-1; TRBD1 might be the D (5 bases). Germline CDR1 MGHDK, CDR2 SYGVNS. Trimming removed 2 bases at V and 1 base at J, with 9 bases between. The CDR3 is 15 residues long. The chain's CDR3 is CASSEAGPSYNEQFF. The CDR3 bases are TGTGCCAGCAGTGAAGCAGGGCCATCCTACAATGAGCAGTTCTTC. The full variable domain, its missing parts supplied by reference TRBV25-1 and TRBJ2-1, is EADIYQTPRYLVIGTGKKITLECSQTMGHDKMYWYQQDPGMELHLIHYSYGVNSTEKGDLSSESTVSRIRTEHFPLTLESARPSHTSQYLCASSEAGPSYNEQFFGPGTRLTVL.

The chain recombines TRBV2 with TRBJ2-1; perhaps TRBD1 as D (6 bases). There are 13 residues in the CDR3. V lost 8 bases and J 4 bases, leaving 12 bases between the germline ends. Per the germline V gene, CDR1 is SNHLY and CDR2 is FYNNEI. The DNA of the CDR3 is TGTGCCAGCGCCGAGGACAGTTACAATGAGCAGTTCTTC. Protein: CASAEDSYNEQFF.

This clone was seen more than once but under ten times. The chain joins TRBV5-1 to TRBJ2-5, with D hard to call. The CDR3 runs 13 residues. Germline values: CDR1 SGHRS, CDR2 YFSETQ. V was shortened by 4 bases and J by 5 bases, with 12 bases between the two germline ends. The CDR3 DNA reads TGCGCCAGCAGCCCCCTTGGAAGGGAGACCCAGTACTTC. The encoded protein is CASSPLGRETQYF.

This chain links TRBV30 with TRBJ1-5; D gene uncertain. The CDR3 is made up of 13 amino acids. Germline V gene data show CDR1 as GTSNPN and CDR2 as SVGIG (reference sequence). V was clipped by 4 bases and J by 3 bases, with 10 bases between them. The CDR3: CAWTPDFNQPQHF. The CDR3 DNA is TGTGCCTGGACCCCGGACTTCAATCAGCCCCAGCATTTT.

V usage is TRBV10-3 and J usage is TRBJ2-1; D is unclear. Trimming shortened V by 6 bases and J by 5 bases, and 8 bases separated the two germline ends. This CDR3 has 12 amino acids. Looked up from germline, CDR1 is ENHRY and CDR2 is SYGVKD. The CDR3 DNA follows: TGTGCCATCAGGGGTCTCCACAATGAGCAGTTCTTC. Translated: CAIRGLHNEQFF.

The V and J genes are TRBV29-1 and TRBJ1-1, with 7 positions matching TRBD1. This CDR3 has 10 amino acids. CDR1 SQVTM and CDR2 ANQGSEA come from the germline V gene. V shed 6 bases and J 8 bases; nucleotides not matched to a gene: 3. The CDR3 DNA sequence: TGCAGCGTATCGACAGGGGAAGCTTTCTTT. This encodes CSVSTGEAFF.

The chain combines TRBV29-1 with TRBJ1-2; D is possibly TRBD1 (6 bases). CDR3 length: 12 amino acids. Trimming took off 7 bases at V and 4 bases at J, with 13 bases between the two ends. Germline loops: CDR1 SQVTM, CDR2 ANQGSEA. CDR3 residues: CSGSRGGYGYTF. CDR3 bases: TGCAGCGGGAGCAGGGGAGGCTATGGCTACACCTTC.

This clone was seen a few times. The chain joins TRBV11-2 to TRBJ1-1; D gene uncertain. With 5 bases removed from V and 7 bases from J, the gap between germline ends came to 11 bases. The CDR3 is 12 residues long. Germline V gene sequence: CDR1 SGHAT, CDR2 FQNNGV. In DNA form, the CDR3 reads TGTGCCAGCAGCCTAGGGTACAGTGAAGCTTTCTTT. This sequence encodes CASSLGYSEAFF.

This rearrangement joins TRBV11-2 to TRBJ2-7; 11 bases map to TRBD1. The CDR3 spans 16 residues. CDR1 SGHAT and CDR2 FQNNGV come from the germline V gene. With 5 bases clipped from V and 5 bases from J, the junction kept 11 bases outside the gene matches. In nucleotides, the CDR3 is TGTGCCAGCAGCCTCCTCGGACAGGGGGCCACAGACGAGCAGTACTTC. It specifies CASSLLGQGATDEQYF.

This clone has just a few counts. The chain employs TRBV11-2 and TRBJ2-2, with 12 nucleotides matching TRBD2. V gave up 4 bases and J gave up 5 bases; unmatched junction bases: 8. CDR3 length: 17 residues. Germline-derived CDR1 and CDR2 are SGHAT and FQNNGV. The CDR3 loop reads CASSSSRLAGVTGELFF. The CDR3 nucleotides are TGTGCCAGCAGCTCCTCTAGACTAGCGGGGGTGACCGGGGAGCTGTTTTTT. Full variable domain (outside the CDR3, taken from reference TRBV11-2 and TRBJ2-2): EAGVAQSPRYKIIEKRQSVAFWCNPISGHATLYWYQQILGQGPKLLIQFQNNGVVDDSQLPKDRFSAERLKGVDSTLKIQPAKLEDSAVYLCASSSSRLAGVTGELFFGEGSRLTVL.

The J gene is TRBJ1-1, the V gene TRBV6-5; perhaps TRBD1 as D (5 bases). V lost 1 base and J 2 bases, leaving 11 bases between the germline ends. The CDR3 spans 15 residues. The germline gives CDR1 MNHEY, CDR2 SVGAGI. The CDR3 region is CASSYFRGKNTEAFF. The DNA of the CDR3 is TGTGCCAGCAGTTACTTTCGGGGGAAAAACACTGAAGCTTTCTTT.

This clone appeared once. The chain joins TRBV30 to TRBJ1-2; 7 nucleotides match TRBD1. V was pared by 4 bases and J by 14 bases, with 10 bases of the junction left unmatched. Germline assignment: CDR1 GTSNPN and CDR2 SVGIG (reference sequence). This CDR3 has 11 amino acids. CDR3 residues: CAWTTTGVRTF. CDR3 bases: TGTGCCTGGACAACAACAGGGGTGAGGACCTTC.

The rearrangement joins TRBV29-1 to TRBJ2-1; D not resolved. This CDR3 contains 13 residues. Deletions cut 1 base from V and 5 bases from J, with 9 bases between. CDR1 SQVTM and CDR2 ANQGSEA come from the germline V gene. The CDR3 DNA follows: TGCAGCGTTGAAGGATGGCAGGACAATGAGCAGTTCTTC. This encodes CSVEGWQDNEQFF.